This T cell receptor (beta chain) was captured in a study of Ad26.COV2.S vaccination and SARS-CoV-2 variants (dated by TCRdb to the early 2020s). For the wider study: Vaccine-arm donors were drawn from COV1001, a multicentre, randomized, double-blind, placebo-controlled phase I-IIa trial of Ad26.COV2.S in healthy adults. Ad26.COV2.S was given intramuscularly at 5x10^10 or 1x10^11 viral particles, as a single shot or as two shots 56 days apart. The specificity and breadth of SARS-CoV-2-reactive T cell receptors after Ad26.COV2.S vaccination were assessed by TCRbeta repertoire sequencing. The TCR-sequenced set comprised around 32 samples: approximately 19 Ad26.COV2.S vaccine recipients, 5 placebo recipients and 8 SARS-CoV-2 convalescent individuals. Trial participants were randomized into five groups of five: low-dose or high-dose Ad26.COV2.S given once or twice, or placebo on both occasions. Throughout the experiments and outcome assessment, investigators stayed blinded to trial group allocation. Broad study findings and their caveats: Vaccine and placebo recipients had similar non-spike TCR breadth, a finding consistent with the vaccine containing only spike. It was noted by the authors that total T cell responses may have been underestimated by the TCR breadth and depth analyses. The study was not powered to compare responses between vaccine doses or regimens. Spike-specific TCR breadth was higher in Ad26.COV2.S recipients than in placebo recipients (P = 0.0014). After vaccination, spike-specific CD8+ and CD4+ T cell responses were reported to show substantial breadth.

The immunoSEQ Assay was used to sequence TCRbeta CDR3 regions. After extraction, genomic DNA underwent amplification by bias-controlled multiplex PCR, followed by high-throughput sequencing. The original pipeline was this. To quantify the absolute abundance of every unique TCRbeta CDR3 region, sequences were collapsed and filtered. T cell fraction was estimated by normalization of TCRbeta template counts to usable DNA, with usable DNA being measured through amplification of reference genes present in all nucleated cells. Repertoire TCRs were annotated as SARS-CoV-2-specific when V gene, CDR3 amino acid sequence and J gene were exactly matched to a known reactive TCR set. MIRA supplied the reference SARS-CoV-2 TCR set, which was filtered for enrichment in COVID-19-positive ImmuneCODE repertoires so that public or cross-reactive TCRs were removed. Drawing on the MIRA antigens, annotated TCRs were analysed further at the level of specific ORF or position within ORF. Breadth was defined as annotated unique rearrangements over total unique productive rearrangements; depth was the summed frequency of those rearrangements. Two-sided Wilcoxon rank-sum tests were used to compare TCR breadth between groups. As stored in TCRdb, this immuneACCESS dataset retains in-frame rearrangements with V and J assigned. A fraction of the clones does not appear; measured against another copy, unresolved V genes explain less than half of the discrepancy, and the remainder lacks a known reason. That table furnishes V, J and clone size, whereas the DNA furnished D and trimming. The sample table records some 370,000 clones; 83% of these occur just once. The top ten clones comprise about 7.1% of the sample.

To note about this clone: The antigen this receptor binds is unknown. One base away there is no much larger clone; base qualities are not given.

The CDR3 contains 16 residues, cysteine and phenylalanine counted. The retained sequence is limited to the CDR3, 48 bases, with the frame set at the first base. Trimmed from V: 4 bases; trimmed from J: 0 bases; junction bases lacking a gene match: 6. The germline V gene provides CDR1 MNHEY and CDR2 SVGEGT. The treatment or condition label corresponds to: around 19 received Ad26.COV2.S at low or high dose, single or two shots; several received placebo; per-sample allocation not given. Repertoires of vaccine and placebo recipients were sequenced from samples taken on day 63 after the first injection. Between 29 July and 7 August 2020, Cohort 1b enrolled about 27 adults aged 18-55 years at one site in Boston, USA. As a vaccine, Ad26.COV2.S was a replication-incompetent adenovirus type 26 vector that expressed a prefusion-stabilized SARS-CoV-2 spike protein derived from the original Wuhan strain.

This receptor was identified in a person between 18 and 60 years old who received the Ad26.COV2.S COVID-19 vaccine or a placebo. The sample in question was peripheral blood, obtained in a trial of Ad26.COV2.S vaccine versus placebo. Here the chain combines TRBV6-2 or TRBV6-3 and TRBJ2-4; 7 bases in the junction line up with TRBD1. The sequenced DNA: TGTGCCAGCAGTTCCGGGACAGCCTTAGCCAAAAACATTCAGTACTTC. Translation gives CASSSGTALAKNIQYF.